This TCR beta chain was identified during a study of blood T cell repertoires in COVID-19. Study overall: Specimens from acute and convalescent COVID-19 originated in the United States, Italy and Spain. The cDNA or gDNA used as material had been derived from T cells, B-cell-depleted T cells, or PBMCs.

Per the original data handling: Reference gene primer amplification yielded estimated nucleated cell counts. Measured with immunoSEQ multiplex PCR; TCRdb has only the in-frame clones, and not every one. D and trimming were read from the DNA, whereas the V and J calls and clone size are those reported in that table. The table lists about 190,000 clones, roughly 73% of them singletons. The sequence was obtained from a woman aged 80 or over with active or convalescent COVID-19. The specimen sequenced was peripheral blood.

CDR3 protein: CSVSRGGGTYGYTF. The CDR3 DNA follows: TGCAGCGTTTCCAGGGGAGGGGGGACCTATGGCTACACCTTC. The chain recombines TRBV29-1 with TRBJ1-2; the D gene is possibly TRBD1 (6 bases). This CDR3 has 14 amino acids. The V end lost 5 bases, the J end lost 4 bases, and 17 bases lay between the germline ends. CDR1 is SQVTM and CDR2 is ANQGSEA in the germline V gene.